The 30 T cell receptor beta chains below were found in one sample sequenced in a study of OX40 agonist ivuxolimab in advanced cancers. TCRdb's copy holds only in-frame clones and misses some; the assay was immunoSEQ multiplex PCR. The table shows fewer than 20,000 clones, with more than 75% occurring only once. Material: CD4+ or CD8+ T cells sorted from blood, obtained in a trial of the OX40 agonist ivuxolimab. The receptor source for this set is an adult with an advanced solid tumor such as melanoma, head and neck, liver or kidney cancer.

This chain links TRBV6-1 with TRBJ1-6; TRBD1 matches 9 bases. Germline V gene sequence: CDR1 MNHNS, CDR2 SASEGT. The V segment lost 4 bases and the J segment 7 bases; nucleotides outside the gene matches: 5. The CDR3 totals 15 residues. The CDR3 DNA is TGTGCCAGCAGTGGCCGGGACAGGGTGAATTCACCCCTCCACTTT. Protein product: CASSGRDRVNSPLHF.

This chain connects TRBV5-1 to TRBJ1-6; 10 bases are a match to TRBD1. This CDR3 has 16 amino acids. V lost 4 bases and J lost 8; bases outside the gene matches: 9. The germline V gene encodes CDR1 SGHRS and CDR2 YFSETQ. The CDR3 DNA is TGCGCCAGCAGCCGTGCGACAGGGGGCGGTGATTCACCCCTCCACTTT. Translated, it gives CASSRATGGGDSPLHF.

The chain joins TRBV30 to TRBJ2-1, with D possibly being TRBD2 (6 bases). The CDR3 spans 13 residues. Deletions cut 4 bases from V and 6 bases from J, with 13 bases between. CDR1 is GTSNPN and CDR2 is SVGIG in the germline V gene (reference sequence). In DNA form, the CDR3 reads TGTGCCTGGAAAGGGGAGGTGAGCAATGAGCAGTTCTTC. The encoded protein is CAWKGEVSNEQFF.

This chain connects TRBV6-5 to TRBJ2-1; D is uncertain. Per germline, CDR1 MNHEY and CDR2 SVGAGI. This CDR3 has 14 residues. V was shortened by 7 bases and J by 8 bases, with 18 bases between the two germline ends. CDR3 DNA sequence: TGTGCCAGCACCCTAAATCCGATTGGTCATGAGCAGTTCTTC. Its translation: CASTLNPIGHEQFF.

This clone was detected a few times. This chain joins TRBV5-1 and TRBJ1-2, with 11 bases identical to TRBD1. Per the germline V gene, CDR1 is SGHRS and CDR2 is YFSETQ. V dropped 4 bases and J dropped 7; count of bases not matched to a gene: 6. The CDR3 contains 14 residues. DNA for the CDR3: TGCGCCAGCAGCGTCGCCGGGACAGGGGGTGGCTACACCTTC. Protein sequence: CASSVAGTGGGYTF.

V and J are TRBV19 and TRBJ1-6; D is unclear. This CDR3 region has 13 residues. Germline V gene sequence: CDR1 LNHDA, CDR2 SQIVND (reference sequence). The V gene lost 3 bases and the J gene lost 7 bases, with 7 bases spanning the gap. DNA of the CDR3: TGTGCCAGTAGTATCGGAGGGAATTCACCCCTCCACTTT. Translating gives CASSIGGNSPLHF.

V is TRBV11-2 and J is TRBJ2-7; TRBD2 matches at 8 bases. Germline V gives CDR1 SGHAT, CDR2 FQNNGV. The CDR3 is 16 amino acids. V lost 5 bases to trimming and J lost 6 bases; unmatched junction nucleotides: 15. The CDR3 here is CASSPREGLRGSEQYF. The CDR3 nucleotides read TGTGCCAGCAGCCCTCGGGAGGGACTACGCGGGTCCGAGCAGTACTTC.

V is TRBV7-2 and J is TRBJ2-7; D not certain. Germline V gene sequence: CDR1 SGHTA, CDR2 FQGNSA. Trimming took 5 bases from V and 0 from J, leaving 14 bases between them. CDR3 length: 15 residues. The CDR3 protein is CASSPSLSSSYEQYF. CDR3 nucleotide sequence: TGTGCCAGCAGCCCTTCTCTTAGTAGCTCCTACGAGCAGTACTTC. Full variable domain (missing parts from reference TRBV7-2 and TRBJ2-7): GAGVSQSPSNKVTEKGKDVELRCDPISGHTALYWYRQSLGQGLEFLIYFQGNSAPDKSGLPSDRFSAERTGGSVSTLTIQRTQQEDSAVYLCASSPSLSSSYEQYFGPGTRLTVT.

The chain recombines TRBV2 with TRBJ2-7; no reliable D call. Germline V gene sequence: CDR1 SNHLY, CDR2 FYNNEI. The CDR3 length is 11 residues. V was shortened by 5 bases and J by 1 base, with 3 bases between the two germline ends. CDR3 residues: CASSFSYEQYF. The CDR3 nucleotides read TGTGCCAGCAGTTTTTCCTACGAGCAGTACTTC.

This clone was counted once. The chain employs TRBV7-9 and TRBJ2-3; the D gene is possibly TRBD2 (5 bases). The CDR3 totals 16 residues. Trimming removed 6 bases at V and 0 bases at J, with 16 bases between. The germline V gene has CDR1 SEHNR and CDR2 FQNEAQ (reference sequence). The DNA of the CDR3 is TGTGCCAGCAGGGAGGAGATCGAAATAAGCACAGATACGCAGTATTTT. This encodes CASREEIEISTDTQYF.

The chain has TRBV6-5 and TRBJ1-1; D gene unclear. Trimming stripped 8 bases from V and 0 bases from J, with 10 bases between. CDR1 and CDR2 from the germline V gene are MNHEY and SVGAGI. The CDR3 has 13 residues. The CDR3 sequence is CASRASMNTEAFF. CDR3 DNA: TGTGCCAGCCGGGCGAGTATGAACACTGAAGCTTTCTTT.

The genes are TRBV7-2 and TRBJ2-7; 7 nucleotides align to TRBD2. J lost 5 bases, V lost 5 bases, and 12 bases had no gene match. The CDR3 has 15 amino acids. CDR1 is SGHTA, CDR2 FQGNSA, per germline. CDR3 protein: CASSPGTNLRNEQYF. CDR3 bases: TGTGCCAGCAGCCCCGGGACTAACCTTAGGAACGAGCAGTACTTC. Supplemented by reference TRBV7-2 and TRBJ2-7, the full variable domain reads GAGVSQSPSNKVTEKGKDVELRCDPISGHTALYWYRQSLGQGLEFLIYFQGNSAPDKSGLPSDRFSAERTGGSVSTLTIQRTQQEDSAVYLCASSPGTNLRNEQYFGPGTRLTVT.

The chain combines TRBV19 with TRBJ2-1; D uncertain. The length of the CDR3 is 13 residues. The germline V and J ends were trimmed by 1 base and 12 bases, with 13 bases remaining between them. Germline loops: CDR1 LNHDA, CDR2 SQIVND (reference sequence). The CDR3 DNA reads as TGTGCCAGTAGTATAGCGGGCCGCCCGGTGCAGTTCTTC. Its protein product is CASSIAGRPVQFF.

The chain links TRBV7-9 to TRBJ2-3, with unresolved D. Germline V lookup: CDR1 SEHNR, CDR2 FQNEAQ (reference sequence). V was shortened by 1 base and J by 6 bases, with 8 bases between the two germline ends. The CDR3 is 13 amino acids. CDR3 in DNA: TGTGCCAGCAGCTTAGTCAATCGGGATACGCAGTATTTT. Translation gives CASSLVNRDTQYF.

The V gene is TRBV9, the J gene TRBJ1-5; no clear D. V lost 2 bases, J lost 0 bases, and 12 bases lay in between. The CDR3 is made up of 16 amino acids. Germline V gene data show CDR1 as SGDLS and CDR2 as YYNGEE. The DNA of the CDR3 is TGTGCCAGCAGCGTTGGACTGCCTCGTAGCAATCAGCCCCAGCATTTT. As protein: CASSVGLPRSNQPQHF.

The V gene is TRBV5-1, the J gene TRBJ2-7; D gene unclear. Germline V gene lookup returns CDR1 SGHRS and CDR2 YFSETQ. V gave up 5 bases and J gave up 2 bases, with 14 bases separating them. CDR3 length equals 14 residues. CDR3 sequence: CASSLADGPYEQYF. Here the CDR3 DNA reads TGCGCCAGCAGTCTCGCCGACGGCCCCTACGAGCAGTACTTC.

This CDR3 is CSVQWGNQPQHF. CDR3 in DNA: TGCAGCGTCCAATGGGGCAATCAGCCCCAGCATTTT. The chain joins TRBV29-1 to TRBJ1-5; unclear D gene. This CDR3 is built from 12 residues. Germline CDR1 SQVTM, CDR2 ANQGSEA. V lost 6 bases to trimming and J lost 2 bases, with 8 bases between them.

The genes are TRBV5-1 and TRBJ2-7; D gene unclear. The CDR3 is 12 residues long. Between the trimmed V and J ends, which lost 0 bases and 6 bases, there was a span of 7 bases. The V gene's germline CDR1 is SGHRS and CDR2 YFSETQ. The CDR3 DNA is TGCGCCAGCAGCTTGGGAGTTGCCGAGCAGTACTTC. Translated: CASSLGVAEQYF. The entire variable domain, with the rest obtained from reference TRBV5-1 and TRBJ2-7, is as follows: KAGVTQTPRYLIKTRGQQVTLSCSPISGHRSVSWYQQTPGQGLQFLFEYFSETQRNKGNFPGRFSGRQFSNSRSEMNVSTLELGDSALYLCASSLGVAEQYFGPGTRLTVT.

The chain employs TRBV21-1 and TRBJ2-1. TRBV21-1 is an annotated pseudogene. This CDR3 contains 17 residues. DNA for the CDR3: TGTGCCAGCAGCCCCCGCGAACGGATAGACTCCTACAATGAGCAGTTCTTC. Translation gives CASSPRERIDSYNEQFF.

The chain is built from TRBV6-1 and TRBJ1-2, with 7 bases fitting TRBD1. Germline CDR1 MNHNS, CDR2 SASEGT. The ends lost 2 bases at V and 4 bases at J; junction bases unmatched: 1. The CDR3 length is 13 residues. CDR3 in DNA: TGTGCCAGCAGTGAAAGGGACAGCTATGGCTACACCTTC. This gives the protein CASSERDSYGYTF.

The chain has TRBV7-9 and TRBJ2-6, with 9 bases aligning to TRBD1. The length of the CDR3 is 19 residues. V lost 1 base, J lost 2 bases, and 9 bases stayed unmatched. CDR1 is SEHNR and CDR2 is FQNEAQ in the germline V gene (reference sequence). This CDR3 is CASSLGKGTGRTGANVLTF. In DNA form, the CDR3 reads TGTGCCAGCAGCTTAGGAAAAGGGACAGGGAGGACTGGGGCCAACGTCCTGACTTTC.

This rearrangement joins TRBV5-1 to TRBJ2-1; no clear D. Between the trimmed V and J ends, which lost 0 bases and 0 bases, there was a span of 7 bases. This CDR3 is built from 15 residues. Germline V gene data show CDR1 as SGHRS and CDR2 as YFSETQ. CDR3 sequence (DNA): TGCGCCAGCAGCTTGGATGGCGTCTCCTACAATGAGCAGTTCTTC. It yields the protein CASSLDGVSYNEQFF.

The chain couples TRBV19 to TRBJ1-1; D remains ambiguous. Germline V gene data show CDR1 as LNHDA and CDR2 as SQIVND (reference sequence). V lost 6 bases and J 7 bases, leaving 15 bases between the germline ends. The CDR3 has 13 amino acids. CDR3 loop: CASRIQNFGEAFF. Here the CDR3 DNA reads TGTGCCAGTAGGATACAGAACTTTGGTGAAGCTTTCTTT.

This clone was counted only a few times. The chain uses TRBV7-9 and TRBJ2-1, with D perhaps matching TRBD1 or TRBD2 (5 bases each). The germline V gene encodes CDR1 SEHNR and CDR2 FQNEAQ (reference sequence). The CDR3 is 14 amino acids. V lost 5 bases and J 6 bases, leaving 14 bases between the germline ends. The CDR3 loop reads CASSHPGTPNEQFF. The CDR3 nucleotides read TGTGCCAGCAGCCATCCAGGGACCCCCAATGAGCAGTTCTTC.

V gene TRBV7-9 combines with J gene TRBJ1-3, with D hard to call. With 5 bases removed from V and 0 bases from J, the gap between germline ends came to 17 bases. The germline gives CDR1 SEHNR, CDR2 FQNEAQ (reference sequence). The CDR3 loop spans 17 amino acids. In DNA form, the CDR3 reads TGTGCCAGCAGCCCCCAATTTGGACGGGACTCTGGAAACACCATATATTTT. It translates to CASSPQFGRDSGNTIYF.

The chain recombines TRBV30 with TRBJ2-3; 9 nucleotides align to TRBD2. J was trimmed by 6 bases and V by 4 bases; bases with no gene match: 5. This CDR3 spans 13 amino acids. Germline lookup yields CDR1 GTSNPN and CDR2 SVGIG (reference sequence). The CDR3 spells CAWTSGAGDTQYF. CDR3 in DNA: TGTGCCTGGACTAGCGGGGCGGGGGATACGCAGTATTTT.

The sample holds a few counts of this clone. For the CDR3, the DNA is TGTGCCAGTAGTGTGGGTAGCAATCAGCCCCAGCATTTT. Translated, it gives CASSVGSNQPQHF. The gene calls are TRBV19 and TRBJ1-5; D not resolved. In germline, CDR1 is LNHDA, CDR2 SQIVND (reference sequence). This CDR3 has 13 amino acids. Between the trimmed V and J ends, which lost 5 bases and 0 bases, there was a span of 5 bases.

The genes are TRBV14 and TRBJ1-5; possible D gene TRBD1, 5 bases. Germline lookup yields CDR1 SGHDN and CDR2 FVKESK. V lost 4 bases to trimming and J lost 1 base, with 14 bases between them. This CDR3 region has 16 residues. The CDR3 coding sequence is TGTGCCAGCAGCCTGCTCTTCCGGGACAGCAATCAGCCCCAGCATTTT. This gives the protein CASSLLFRDSNQPQHF. The full variable domain, with the rest looked up from reference TRBV14 and TRBJ1-5, is EAGVTQFPSHSVIEKGQTVTLRCDPISGHDNLYWYRRVMGKEIKFLLHFVKESKQDESGMPNNRFLAERTGGTYSTLKVQPAELEDSGVYFCASSLLFRDSNQPQHFGDGTRLSIL.

This sequence joins TRBV7-2 and TRBJ2-1; 10 bases align to TRBD1. The CDR3 is 16 amino acids. The germline V gene has CDR1 SGHTA and CDR2 FQGNSA. The V gene end was trimmed by 4 bases and the J gene end by 6 bases; junction bases not matched to a gene: 9. This CDR3 is CASSSTGTGVVNEQFF. The CDR3 DNA reads as TGTGCCAGCAGCTCAACCGGGACAGGGGTTGTCAATGAGCAGTTCTTC.

The chain employs TRBV6-6 and TRBJ2-1; 8 bases match TRBD1. In germline, CDR1 is MNHNY, CDR2 SVGAGI (reference sequence). The CDR3 covers 11 residues. The J segment lost 9 bases and the V segment lost 7 bases, leaving 2 bases of the junction unmatched. The CDR3 region has the DNA TGTGCCAGCACCACAGGGGGTGAGCAGTTCTTC. The encoded protein is CASTTGGEQFF.